The 23 T cell receptor beta chains reported below all come from one sample, sequenced in a study of T cells expressing NK-cell markers. One entry per CDR3 protein, without DNA, is what TCRdb gives after re-calling the 5' RACE reads. The sample yields around 21,000 distinct CDR3 sequences, of which the top ten take up around 50%. Sequencing used blood T cells: a sorted CD56 or NKG2C T cell subset, CD4+ or CD8+ T cells, or bulk PBMC T cells (not recorded which). The receptors come from a man between 18 and 69 years old in good health.

The chain links TRBV10-2 to TRBJ2-3; TCRdb selects TRBD2, and the lack of DNA leaves this call unchecked. The germline V gene has CDR1 WSHSY and CDR2 SAAADI. This CDR3 contains 14 residues. CDR3 protein: CASKVAGGTDTQYF.

This rearrangement joins TRBV6-2 or TRBV6-3 to TRBJ2-7; TCRdb's D gene call, TRBD1, goes unchecked for lack of DNA. In germline, CDR1 is MNHEY, CDR2 SVGEGT. CDR3 length equals 12 residues. This CDR3 is CASSPGPHEQYF.

This chain uses TRBV20-1 with TRBJ2-3; TCRdb lists TRBD2, though no DNA is available to test this call. Germline lookup yields CDR1 DFQATT and CDR2 SNEGSKA (reference sequence). This CDR3 region has 15 residues. The CDR3 reads CSATWTSGNSDTQYF.

CDR3 protein: CSARANGDGYYEQYF. J is TRBJ2-7 and V is TRBV20-1. Germline V gives CDR1 DFQATT, CDR2 SNEGSKA (reference sequence). This CDR3 spans 15 amino acids.

This clonotype is called medium-sized based on its frequency. The rearrangement links TRBV15 to TRBJ1-4; with no DNA, the TCRdb D assignment of TRBD1 cannot be verified. This CDR3 comprises 16 residues. Germline V gene data show CDR1 as LNHNV and CDR2 as YYDKDF (reference sequence). The CDR3 spells CATSRPSEGGSAKLFF.

This chain joins TRBV7-6 and TRBJ2-1. Germline V CDR1 and CDR2: SGHVS, FNYEAQ. The CDR3 spans 13 residues. The CDR3 loop reads CASSLSVYNEQFF.

This rearrangement joins TRBV7-2 to TRBJ2-7; without DNA, the TCRdb call of TRBD1 cannot be checked. Germline V gene sequence: CDR1 SGHTA, CDR2 FQGNSA. The CDR3 is 14 residues long. This CDR3 reads CASSLGTGIFEQYF.

The rearrangement joins TRBV20-1 to TRBJ2-3; no DNA is available, so the TRBD2 call from TCRdb remains unchecked. From germline, CDR1 is DFQATT and CDR2 SNEGSKA (reference sequence). This CDR3 has 13 amino acids. The CDR3 here is CSARLAGTDTQYF.

The chain is built from TRBV7-2 and TRBJ1-5; TCRdb designates TRBD1, a call that cannot be tested without DNA. Germline V gives CDR1 SGHTA, CDR2 FQGNSA. The CDR3 has 14 residues. The CDR3 here is CASSLTGGRQPQHF.

The CDR3: CASSRGAISYNEQFF. The V gene is TRBV28, the J gene TRBJ2-1; there is no DNA to check the TCRdb D call of TRBD1. CDR1 and CDR2 from the germline V gene are MDHEN and SYDVKM. The length of the CDR3 is 15 residues.

V gene TRBV24-1 combines with J gene TRBJ2-7; TCRdb names TRBD1, which stays unverified in the absence of DNA. The CDR3 totals 11 residues. Germline V gene sequence: CDR1 KGHDR, CDR2 SFDVKD. CDR3 protein: CATADRVEQYF.

CDR3 in amino acids: CASSQVKGGGETQYF. This chain links TRBV3-1 with TRBJ2-5; TCRdb's D call, TRBD2, is unchecked because there is no DNA. Germline V gene sequence: CDR1 LGHDT, CDR2 YNNKEL (reference sequence). The CDR3 runs 15 residues.

The chain recombines TRBV4-3 with TRBJ1-5. The CDR3 runs 15 residues. Germline-derived CDR1 and CDR2 are LGHNA and YSLEER. CDR3 protein: CASSQEHTGNQPQHF.

The rearrangement links TRBV7-6 to TRBJ2-7; TCRdb picks TRBD2, but there is no DNA to check that call. The CDR3 runs to 15 residues. Per germline, CDR1 SGHVS and CDR2 FNYEAQ. CDR3: CASSPRLAGGLEQYF.

The chain combines TRBV19 with TRBJ2-7; the TRBD2 assignment by TCRdb is unverifiable without DNA. Germline V gene sequence: CDR1 LNHDA, CDR2 SQIVND (reference sequence). This CDR3 spans 13 amino acids. The CDR3 protein is CASSSGYYYEQYF. Variable domain in full (rest from reference TRBV19 and TRBJ2-7): DGGITQSPKYLFRKEGQNVTLSCEQNLNHDAMYWYRQDPGQGLRLIYYSQIVNDFQKGDIAEGYSVSREKKESFPLTVTSAQKNPTAFYLCASSSGYYYEQYFGPGTRLTVT.

The chain joins TRBV6-2 or TRBV6-3 to TRBJ2-1; TCRdb reports TRBD2, a call that lacks DNA to check it against. Germline loops: CDR1 MNHEY, CDR2 SVGEGT. The CDR3 spans 13 residues. This CDR3 is CASRDSSGSGQFF.

The chain joins TRBV6-1 to TRBJ2-1; TCRdb outputs TRBD2, but without DNA this stays unchecked. The CDR3 extends over 14 amino acids. Looked up from germline, CDR1 is MNHNS and CDR2 is SASEGT. The CDR3 sequence: CASRPELVAGEQFF.

CDR3 in amino acids: CASSLKDNLGTQYF. V is TRBV12-3 or TRBV12-4 and J is TRBJ2-5; the TCRdb call, TRBD1, lacks DNA for checking. The CDR3 is 14 amino acids.

The genes are TRBV5-6 and TRBJ1-6; the D call of TRBD1 rests on TCRdb alone, since no DNA is present to check it. This CDR3 has 20 residues. The germline V gene has CDR1 SGHDT and CDR2 YYEEEE. Here the CDR3 reads CASSLASSGGLSSYNSPLHF.

The CDR3 spells CSAPQGMLMDTQYF. The rearrangement links TRBV20-1 to TRBJ2-3; the D gene TCRdb calls, TRBD1, cannot be checked with no DNA. Germline CDR1 reads DFQATT; CDR2 reads SNEGSKA (reference sequence). The CDR3 sequence is 14 residues long.

The chain recombines TRBV10-3 with TRBJ2-1. The CDR3 is made up of 15 amino acids. In germline, CDR1 is ENHRY, CDR2 SYGVKD. The chain's CDR3 is CAISESRESYNEQFF.

The chain links TRBV6-1 to TRBJ2-7; TCRdb designates TRBD1, a call that cannot be tested without DNA. Germline CDR1 is MNHNS and CDR2 is SASEGT. The CDR3 contains 15 residues. CDR3 sequence: CASTLSGGAGYEQYF.

The chain is built from TRBV13 and TRBJ2-2; TCRdb names TRBD1, which stays unverified in the absence of DNA. Germline assignment: CDR1 PRHDT and CDR2 FYEKMQ (reference sequence). This CDR3 spans 13 amino acids. CDR3 loop: CASRSRGPGELFF.